These 14 T cell receptor beta chains came from one sample sequenced in a study of early T cells in non-severe SARS-CoV-2 infection. TCRdb reprocessed the 5' RACE reads with MiXCR, giving one entry per CDR3 protein. Of about 59,000 distinct CDR3 sequences in the sample, approximately 13% were seen once. This specimen was whole blood, taken at baseline. The receptors come from an adult who was a healthcare worker with PCR-confirmed SARS-CoV-2 infection or an uninfected control (not recorded which).

This clonotype was detected a few times. The genes are TRBV15 and TRBJ2-7, with D hard to call. V was shortened by 4 bases and J by 7 bases, with 14 bases between the two germline ends. Per germline, CDR1 LNHNV and CDR2 YYDKDF (reference sequence). The CDR3 sequence is 13 residues long. The CDR3 DNA follows: TGTGCCACCAGCACCCAGGTCTTGCGGGAGCAGTACTTC. Its translation: CATSTQVLREQYF. Drawing the rest from reference TRBV15 and TRBJ2-7, the complete variable domain is DAMVIQNPRYQVTQFGKPVTLSCSQTLNHNVMYWYQQKSSQAPKLLFHYYDKDFNNEADTPDNFQSRRPNTSFCFLDIRSPGLGDTAMYLCATSTQVLREQYFGPGTRLTVT.

The chain couples TRBV27 to TRBJ2-7; 8 bases line up with TRBD2. The ends lost 5 bases at V and 0 bases at J; junction bases unmatched: 9. The CDR3 runs to 16 residues. Per germline, CDR1 MNHEY and CDR2 SMNVEV (reference sequence). The CDR3, as DNA: TGTGCCAGCAGTCCTACCCCTAGCGGGTACTCCTACGAGCAGTACTTC. As protein: CASSPTPSGYSYEQYF.

V gene TRBV11-3 combines with J gene TRBJ2-1; maybe TRBD2 (6 bases). The germline gives CDR1 SGHNT, CDR2 YENEEA. Trimming shortened V by 6 bases and J by 8 bases, and 20 bases separated the two germline ends. The CDR3 contains 15 residues. The CDR3 DNA reads TGTGCCAGCAGGAACCCTAGCGCCGTTGTCGATGAGCAGTTCTTC. Encoded protein: CASRNPSAVVDEQFF. Full variable domain (rest looked up from reference TRBV11-3 and TRBJ2-1): EAGVVQSPRYKIIEKKQPVAFWCNPISGHNTLYWYLQNLGQGPELLIRYENEEAVDDSQLPKDRFSAERLKGVDSTLKIQPAELGDSAVYLCASRNPSAVVDEQFFGPGTRLTVL.

The genes are TRBV12-3 or TRBV12-4 and TRBJ2-4; possibly TRBD1 or TRBD2 for D (5 bases each). The CDR3 runs 13 residues. V was cut by 4 bases and J by 5 bases, with 9 bases left in between. This CDR3 is CASSWDRQNIQYF. The CDR3 DNA reads TGTGCCAGCAGTTGGGACCGACAAAACATTCAGTACTTC.

The table lists this clonotype with a few counts. The rearrangement uses TRBV7-9 and TRBJ2-7, with D possibly being TRBD2 (6 bases). The CDR3 covers 13 residues. Trimming pared 2 bases from V and 2 bases from J, leaving 7 bases between. The germline CDR1 and CDR2 sequences are SEHNR and FQNEAQ (reference sequence). The CDR3 bases are TGTGCCAGCAGCTTATCGGGGGCCTACGAGCAGTACTTC. Encoded protein: CASSLSGAYEQYF. Filled out from reference TRBV7-9 and TRBJ2-7, the complete variable domain reads DTGVSQNPRHKITKRGQNVTFRCDPISEHNRLYWYRQTLGQGPEFLTYFQNEAQLEKSRLLSDRFSAERPKGSFSTLEIQRTEQGDSAMYLCASSLSGAYEQYFGPGTRLTVT.

This clonotype was counted at least ten times. The rearrangement uses TRBV7-2 and TRBJ2-3; 14 bases agree with TRBD2. V lost 7 bases, J lost 9 bases, and 12 bases stayed unmatched. The CDR3 is 16 amino acids. The germline V gene has CDR1 SGHTA and CDR2 FQGNSA. DNA for the CDR3: TGTGCCAGCAACCCAAGACTAGCGGGAGGGCCGAACACGCAGTATTTT. Its protein is CASNPRLAGGPNTQYF.

This clonotype was found a few times. The V call is TRBV10-3, the J call TRBJ2-5; D assignment may be TRBD1 or TRBD2 (5 bases each). The CDR3 totals 14 residues. In germline, CDR1 is ENHRY, CDR2 SYGVKD. Trimming pared 2 bases from V and 0 bases from J, leaving 7 bases between. CDR3 nucleotides: TGTGCCATCAGTGAGGAGGGGTACCAAGAGACCCAGTACTTC. Protein product: CAISEEGYQETQYF.

This clonotype was observed a handful of times. The V and J genes are TRBV28 and TRBJ2-5, with 7 bases aligning to TRBD1. V was pared by 5 bases and J by 10 bases, with 10 bases of the junction left unmatched. The CDR3 is made up of 13 amino acids. CDR1 is MDHEN and CDR2 is SYDVKM in the germline V gene. CDR3: CASSPTGVYGQYF. The DNA of the CDR3 is TGTGCCAGCAGTCCAACAGGGGTCTATGGCCAGTACTTC.

The genes are TRBV27 and TRBJ2-5; 9 nucleotides line up with TRBD2. Germline V gene sequence: CDR1 MNHEY, CDR2 SMNVEV (reference sequence). This CDR3 is built from 15 residues. The V and J ends lost 4 bases and 5 bases, in that order; junction bases with no gene match: 8. The CDR3 is CASSSRGTSRETQYF. DNA of the CDR3: TGTGCCAGCAGTTCCCGGGGGACTAGCAGGGAGACCCAGTACTTC.

V gene TRBV20-1 combines with J gene TRBJ1-2; D is undetermined. The V gene lost 6 bases and the J gene lost 3 bases, with 17 bases spanning the gap. Germline-derived CDR1 and CDR2 are DFQATT and SNEGSKA (reference sequence). This CDR3 comprises 14 residues. CDR3 sequence (DNA): TGCAGTGCCCAGAGGGAGGCAGATGACTATGGCTACACCTTC. Encoded protein: CSAQREADDYGYTF.

This clonotype appeared a few times. The J gene is TRBJ1-2, the V gene TRBV29-1; TRBD1 matches at 8 bases. The CDR3 extends over 14 amino acids. In germline, CDR1 is SQVTM, CDR2 ANQGSEA. J gave up 4 bases and V 7 bases, and 11 bases lay outside the gene matches. The CDR3: CSGGQGGNSYGYTF. DNA of the CDR3: TGCAGCGGAGGACAGGGTGGAAATTCCTATGGCTACACCTTC.

This chain links TRBV12-3 or TRBV12-4 with TRBJ2-1; TRBD2 agrees at 9 bases. The length of the CDR3 is 14 residues. Unmatched junction bases numbered 11, after V lost 10 bases and J lost 7 bases. In DNA, the CDR3 is TGTGCCACCTCCCTTGCGGGAGGGATAAATGAGCAGTTCTTC. Amino acids: CATSLAGGINEQFF.

At least ten counts were recorded for this clonotype. The chain joins TRBV4-1 to TRBJ2-7, with 8 positions matching TRBD1. V lost 6 bases and J lost 3; bases outside the gene matches: 10. From germline, CDR1 is MGHRA and CDR2 YSYEKL. This CDR3 region has 15 residues. CDR3: CASSPGTGGGYEQYF. In DNA form, the CDR3 reads TGCGCCAGCAGTCCCGGGACAGGTGGGGGCTACGAGCAGTACTTC.

This clonotype has only a few counts. V gene TRBV4-1 combines with J gene TRBJ2-1, with 10 bases lining up with TRBD1. The junction had 4 bases not matched to a gene; V was cut back by 0 bases and J by 5 bases. The CDR3 has 16 residues. The germline V gene encodes CDR1 MGHRA and CDR2 YSYEKL. The CDR3 region has the DNA TGCGCCAGCAGCCAAGATCCCGACAGGGGGCACAATGAGCAGTTCTTC. This gives the protein CASSQDPDRGHNEQFF.